The clone carrying this T cell receptor (beta chain) was seen a few times. This CDR3 has 13 residues. Trimming cost V 4 bases and J 6 bases; bases outside gene matches: 0. Germline V gene sequence: CDR1 MNHEY, CDR2 SMNVEV (reference sequence). The sample is drawn from a study of T cell repertoires in cytomegalovirus infection. TCRdb redid the calling of the reads with MiXCR, one entry per CDR3 protein. The sample has around 230,000 distinct CDR3 sequences; 6.5% are singletons. This receptor was identified in a human donor in good health (CMV status not recorded). Some clones in this sample may be carry-over from other donors' samples. Sequencing was performed on PBMCs. This chain joins TRBV27 and TRBJ2-1, with 10 nucleotides matching TRBD1. CDR3 residues: CASSWTGGNEQFF. The CDR3 DNA reads TGTGCCAGCAGTTGGACAGGGGGCAATGAGCAGTTCTTC.